This T cell receptor beta chain was observed in a study of human T cells and chemical hapten exposure. MiXCR, run by TCRdb on the RACE reads, gives a single entry per CDR3 protein. The data contain under 90,000 distinct CDR3 sequences, around 8.8% of them singletons. Time point defined: patch test 2, 6 weeks after DPC sensitization. Stated treatment: therapeutic diphenylcyclopropenone sensitization with weekly scalp DPC. Participating donors were patients with alopecia, aged 18 to 70 years, considered appropriate candidates for DPC. This clonotype occurred a few times. This TCR came from a woman in her fifties or sixties with alopecia areata. Some clones in this sample may be carry-over from other donors' samples. The specimen comprised whole blood, sampled in connection with sensitization to the hapten diphenylcyclopropenone (DPC).

CDR3 bases: TGTGCCAGCAGTGAATCTTGGAGCACAGATACGCAGTATTTT. Its protein is CASSESWSTDTQYF. The chain employs TRBV25-1 and TRBJ2-3; D gene ambiguous. Trimming took off 1 base at V and 0 bases at J, with 5 bases between the two ends. Germline CDR1 is MGHDK and CDR2 is SYGVNS. The CDR3 has 14 amino acids.